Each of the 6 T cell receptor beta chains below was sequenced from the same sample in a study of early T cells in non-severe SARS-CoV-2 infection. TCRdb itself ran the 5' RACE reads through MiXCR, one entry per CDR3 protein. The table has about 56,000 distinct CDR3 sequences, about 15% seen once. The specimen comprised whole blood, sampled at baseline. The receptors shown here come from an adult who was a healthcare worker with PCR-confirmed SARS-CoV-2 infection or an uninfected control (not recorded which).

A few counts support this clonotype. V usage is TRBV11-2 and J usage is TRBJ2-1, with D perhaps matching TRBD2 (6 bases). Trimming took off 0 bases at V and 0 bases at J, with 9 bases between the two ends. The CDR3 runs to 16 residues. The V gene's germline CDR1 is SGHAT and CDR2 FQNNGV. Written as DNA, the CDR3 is TGTGCCAGCAGCTTAGATGGCGGGAACTCCTACAATGAGCAGTTCTTC. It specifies CASSLDGGNSYNEQFF.

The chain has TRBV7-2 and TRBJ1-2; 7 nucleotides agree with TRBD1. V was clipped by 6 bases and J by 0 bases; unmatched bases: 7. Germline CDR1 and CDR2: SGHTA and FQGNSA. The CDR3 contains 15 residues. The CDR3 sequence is CASRIGGTANYGYTF. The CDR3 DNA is TGTGCCAGCAGGATAGGGGGCACAGCTAACTATGGCTACACCTTC.

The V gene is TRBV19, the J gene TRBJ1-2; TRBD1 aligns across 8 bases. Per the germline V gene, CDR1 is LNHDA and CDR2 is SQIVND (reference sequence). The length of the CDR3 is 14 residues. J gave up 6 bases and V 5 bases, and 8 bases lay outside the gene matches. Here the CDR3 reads CASSADRGGHGYTF. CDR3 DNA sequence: TGTGCCAGTAGTGCCGACAGGGGAGGACATGGCTACACCTTC.

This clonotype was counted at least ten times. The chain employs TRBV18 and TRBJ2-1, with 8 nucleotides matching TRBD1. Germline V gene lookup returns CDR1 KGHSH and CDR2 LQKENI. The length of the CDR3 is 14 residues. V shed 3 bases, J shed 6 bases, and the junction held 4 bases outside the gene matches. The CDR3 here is CASSPGQARNEQFF. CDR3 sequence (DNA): TGTGCCAGCTCACCGGGACAGGCCCGCAATGAGCAGTTCTTC.

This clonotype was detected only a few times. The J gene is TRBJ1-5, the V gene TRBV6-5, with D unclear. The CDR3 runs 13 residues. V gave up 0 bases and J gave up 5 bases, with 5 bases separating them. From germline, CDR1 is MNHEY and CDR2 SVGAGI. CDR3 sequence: CASSYSYHQPQHF. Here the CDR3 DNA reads TGTGCCAGCAGTTACTCGTATCATCAGCCCCAGCATTTT.

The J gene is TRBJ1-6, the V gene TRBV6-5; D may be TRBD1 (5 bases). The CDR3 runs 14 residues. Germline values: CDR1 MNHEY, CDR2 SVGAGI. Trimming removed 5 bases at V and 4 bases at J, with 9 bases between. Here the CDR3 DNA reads TGTGCCAGCAGTGTGGGACGGTATAATTCACCCCTCCACTTT. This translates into CASSVGRYNSPLHF.